Presented here are 15 T cell receptor beta chains from one specimen sequenced in a study of Tregs in tolerant kidney transplant recipients. Repertoires were generated with immunoSEQ multiplex PCR, while TCRdb's copy carries only in-frame clones and drops some. The table shows about 100,000 clones, with 90% occurring only once. Sequences were derived from CD4+ T cells from blood, sampled before the transplant. These receptors originate from a human donor who received a combined kidney and bone marrow transplant.

A single count supports this clone. DNA for the CDR3: TGTGCCAGCAGCCCCACGGGGACAGGGTGGGGAGGCCAGTACTTC. The encoded protein is CASSPTGTGWGGQYF. The chain couples TRBV11-2 to TRBJ2-5, with TRBD1 identical over 9 bases. The length of the CDR3 is 15 residues. The ends lost 5 bases at V and 10 bases at J; junction bases unmatched: 14. CDR1 SGHAT and CDR2 FQNNGV come from the germline V gene.

The chain joins TRBV28 to TRBJ2-7; possibly TRBD2 for D (5 bases). Between the trimmed V and J ends, which lost 6 bases and 2 bases, there was a span of 14 bases. The CDR3 runs to 14 residues. Germline V lookup: CDR1 MDHEN, CDR2 SYDVKM. CDR3 sequence: CASRSPGSAYEQYF. CDR3 coding DNA: TGTGCCAGCAGGTCCCCGGGATCAGCCTACGAGCAGTACTTC.

This chain joins TRBV27 and TRBJ1-5; 7 bases map to TRBD1. Germline V gene sequence: CDR1 MNHEY, CDR2 SMNVEV (reference sequence). The V segment lost 2 bases and the J segment 4 bases; nucleotides outside the gene matches: 8. CDR3 length equals 16 residues. DNA for the CDR3: TGTGCCAGCAGTTTAAGTTCCGGGACAGCAAATCAGCCCCAGCATTTT. Protein: CASSLSSGTANQPQHF.

The chain combines TRBV9 with TRBJ2-7; D is perhaps TRBD2 (5 bases). The V gene's germline CDR1 is SGDLS and CDR2 YYNGEE. Trimming stripped 4 bases from V and 2 bases from J, with 13 bases between. The CDR3 length is 14 residues. The CDR3 DNA follows: TGTGCCAGCAGCCCCCCGCGGGTGCCCTACGAGCAGTACTTC. Translation gives CASSPPRVPYEQYF.

The chain recombines TRBV29-1 with TRBJ1-2; tentatively, D is TRBD1 (6 bases). The CDR3 covers 11 residues. Germline V gene sequence: CDR1 SQVTM, CDR2 ANQGSEA. The V end was cut by 3 bases, the J end by 4 bases, with 6 bases between. CDR3: CSVDRGYGYTF. Here the CDR3 DNA reads TGCAGCGTTGACAGGGGCTATGGCTACACCTTC.

This chain connects TRBV13 to TRBJ2-7; 9 nucleotides match TRBD1. Germline CDR1 PRHDT, CDR2 FYEKMQ (reference sequence). V gave up 5 bases and J gave up 2 bases; unmatched junction bases: 10. The CDR3 is made up of 16 amino acids. The CDR3 nucleotides are TGTGCCAGCAGCAAACCCCCGGGACAGGGTGCCTACGAGCAGTACTTC. It specifies CASSKPPGQGAYEQYF.

V usage is TRBV10-2 and J usage is TRBJ1-6; D might be TRBD1 (6 bases). With 3 bases removed from V and 3 bases from J, the gap between germline ends came to 9 bases. The CDR3 length is 15 residues. The germline CDR1 and CDR2 sequences are WSHSY and SAAADI. CDR3 bases: TGCGCCAGCAGTGACCGGACAGTCTATAATTCACCCCTCCACTTT. Encoded protein: CASSDRTVYNSPLHF.

The rearrangement uses TRBV5-1 and TRBJ2-6, with 11 bases fitting TRBD1. V gave up 0 bases and J gave up 1 base; unmatched junction bases: 6. The CDR3 contains 19 residues. Germline loops: CDR1 SGHRS, CDR2 YFSETQ. This CDR3 is CASSLAGTGGISGANVLTF. The CDR3 DNA sequence: TGCGCCAGCAGCTTGGCGGGGACAGGGGGAATATCTGGGGCCAACGTCCTGACTTTC.

The V and J genes are TRBV4-2 and TRBJ2-7, with unresolved D. The CDR3 is 15 amino acids. Germline V gene data show CDR1 as LGHNA and CDR2 as YNFKEQ. Trimming stripped 1 base from V and 2 bases from J, with 12 bases between. The CDR3 region is CASSQGQDKPYEQYF. The CDR3 nucleotides are TGTGCCAGCAGCCAAGGCCAGGATAAACCCTACGAGCAGTACTTC.

Written as DNA, the CDR3 is TGTGCCAGCAGGGAAGGGGGATCTGGAAACACCATATATTTT. Translating it yields CASREGGSGNTIYF. This chain uses TRBV6-6 with TRBJ1-3, with D possibly matching TRBD1 (6 bases). V was trimmed by 6 bases and J by 1 base, leaving 10 bases between them. CDR3 length equals 14 residues. Germline loops: CDR1 MNHNY, CDR2 SVGAGI (reference sequence).

This clone was found once. The V call is TRBV5-1, the J call TRBJ2-3; no clear D gene. The CDR3 sequence is 14 residues long. V was shortened by 0 bases and J by 4 bases, with 9 bases between the two germline ends. Germline V lookup: CDR1 SGHRS, CDR2 YFSETQ. CDR3 amino acids: CASSLGLEADTQYF. The CDR3 DNA reads as TGCGCCAGCAGCTTGGGGTTAGAGGCAGATACGCAGTATTTT.

V and J are TRBV11-2 and TRBJ1-2, with 11 bases aligning to TRBD1. Unmatched junction bases numbered 2, after V lost 0 bases and J lost 5 bases. This CDR3 is 15 amino acids long. Germline lookup yields CDR1 SGHAT and CDR2 FQNNGV. The CDR3 DNA reads as TGTGCCAGCAGCTTAGATTGGGACAGGGGGTATGGCTACACCTTC. It specifies CASSLDWDRGYGYTF.

This chain links TRBV9 with TRBJ1-5; no definite D call. CDR3 length equals 14 residues. Between the trimmed V and J ends, which lost 0 bases and 1 base, there was a span of 5 bases. CDR1 SGDLS and CDR2 YYNGEE come from the germline V gene. CDR3 sequence reads: CASSVDGSNQPQHF. The CDR3 DNA follows: TGTGCCAGCAGCGTAGATGGCAGCAATCAGCCCCAGCATTTT.

The chain uses TRBV7-9 and TRBJ2-1; 7 nucleotides match TRBD2. Per germline, CDR1 SEHNR and CDR2 FQNEAQ (reference sequence). J gave up 4 bases and V 4 bases, and 7 bases lay outside the gene matches. This CDR3 comprises 15 residues. The DNA of the CDR3 is TGTGCCAGCAGCTCAAGTCTAGCGGTGTACAATGAGCAGTTCTTC. Its protein is CASSSSLAVYNEQFF.

The CDR3 nucleotides read TGTGCCAGCAGTGAACGGCTAGCGGGGTGGAGCTCCTACAATGAGCAGTTCTTC. Encoded protein: CASSERLAGWSSYNEQFF. The V and J genes are TRBV25-1 and TRBJ2-1; 9 bases align to TRBD2. V lost 2 bases and J lost 0; bases outside the gene matches: 8. Per germline, CDR1 MGHDK and CDR2 SYGVNS. CDR3 length: 18 residues.